These 26 T cell receptor beta chains share one sample of origin, sequenced in a study of CD4 T cells in relation to SARS-CoV-2 and coronaviruses. No antigen has been identified for these receptors. Produced via immunoSEQ multiplex PCR; TCRdb's table is partial and in-frame only. The repertoire holds about 30,000 clones, 65% to 80% seen once, with 3.4% in the top ten. Source material: memory CD4+ T cells from PBMCs, cultured in vitro. All receptors come from an adult with COVID-19.

V gene TRBV3-1 (or the pseudogene TRBV3-2) combines with J gene TRBJ2-1, with a tentative D call TRBD2 (5 bases). Germline V gives CDR1 LGHDT, CDR2 YNNKEL (reference sequence). This CDR3 region has 15 residues. V was shortened by 4 bases and J by 7 bases, with 17 bases between the two germline ends. Here the CDR3 reads CASSRGTGGSNEQFF. In nucleotides, the CDR3 is TGTGCCAGCAGCCGCGGTACGGGCGGGTCAAATGAGCAGTTCTTC.

This chain joins TRBV7-2 and TRBJ2-3, with 10 bases aligning to TRBD2. Germline V gives CDR1 SGHTA, CDR2 FQGNSA. The J segment lost 0 bases and the V segment lost 3 bases, leaving 6 bases of the junction unmatched. The CDR3 consists of 17 residues. CDR3 sequence (DNA): TGTGCCAGCAGCTTGCCCGGGACTAGCGCTAGCACAGATACGCAGTATTTT. This codes for CASSLPGTSASTDTQYF.

The chain is built from TRBV7-2 and TRBJ1-1; perhaps TRBD1 as D (6 bases). The V gene's germline CDR1 is SGHTA and CDR2 FQGNSA. CDR3 length equals 14 residues. V was shortened by 4 bases and J by 2 bases, with 11 bases between the two germline ends. CDR3 sequence: CASSYRGGNTEAFF. DNA for the CDR3: TGTGCCAGCAGCTACCGAGGGGGAAACACTGAAGCTTTCTTT.

The V and J genes are TRBV30 and TRBJ2-1; D possibly corresponds to TRBD2 (5 bases). Trimming left V 2 bases short and J 8 bases short, with 13 bases between. CDR3 size: 13 residues. Germline CDR1 and CDR2: GTSNPN and SVGIG (reference sequence). This CDR3 is CAWSRGSVHEQFF. Here the CDR3 DNA reads TGTGCCTGGAGTAGAGGGTCCGTTCATGAGCAGTTCTTC.

This chain's CDR3 is CAISGFLITNTGELFF. CDR3 nucleotides: TGTGCCATCAGTGGGTTTCTGATAACGAACACCGGGGAGCTGTTTTTT. The chain employs TRBV10-3 and TRBJ2-2; D ambiguous. The V gene's germline CDR1 is ENHRY and CDR2 SYGVKD. V shed 4 bases and J shed 0 bases, with 12 bases lying between them. The CDR3 totals 16 residues.

The chain combines TRBV28 with TRBJ1-2, with 8 bases lining up with TRBD1. The CDR3 runs 12 residues. Germline values: CDR1 MDHEN, CDR2 SYDVKM. Trimming at V came to 10 bases and at J to 7 bases, leaving 8 bases not matched to a gene. In DNA, the CDR3 is TGTGCCACCCAGACAGGGGTGGTTGGCTACACCTTC. Amino acids: CATQTGVVGYTF.

A few counts support this clone. The gene calls are TRBV5-6 and TRBJ2-5, with D unclear. Trimming removed 4 bases at V and 5 bases at J, with 12 bases between. Germline V gene lookup returns CDR1 SGHDT and CDR2 YYEEEE. There are 13 residues in the CDR3. The CDR3 protein is CASSPWYGETQYF. The CDR3 DNA follows: TGTGCCAGCAGCCCGTGGTACGGGGAGACCCAGTACTTC.

In its sample, this clone was seen a few times. V and J are TRBV3-1 (or the pseudogene TRBV3-2) and TRBJ1-2; no definite D call. V lost 4 bases and J lost 2, with 8 bases in between. Germline CDR1 is LGHDT and CDR2 is YNNKEL (reference sequence). The CDR3 totals 13 residues. DNA of the CDR3: TGTGCCAGCAGCCCATCCGAAAACTATGGCTACACCTTC. This codes for CASSPSENYGYTF.

This clone was detected only once. This chain links TRBV7-2 with TRBJ2-3; 9 bases map to TRBD2. V gave up 4 bases and J gave up 4 bases; unmatched junction bases: 18. The CDR3 loop spans 19 amino acids. Germline values: CDR1 SGHTA, CDR2 FQGNSA. The CDR3 DNA follows: TGTGCCAGCAGCTCCCCCTTACGCTTTGTAGCGGGAGTGGCAGATACGCAGTATTTT. Its protein is CASSSPLRFVAGVADTQYF.

This chain uses TRBV3-1 (or the pseudogene TRBV3-2) with TRBJ2-2; the match to TRBD2 covers 9 bases. The CDR3 length is 15 residues. Trimming removed 3 bases from V and 6 bases from J; junction bases left unmatched: 5. Germline V gene data show CDR1 as LGHDT and CDR2 as YNNKEL (reference sequence). The CDR3 is CASSHRGRASGELFF. DNA for the CDR3: TGTGCCAGCAGCCACCGCGGGAGGGCCTCCGGGGAGCTGTTTTTT.

This clone was seen more than once but under ten times. The chain combines TRBV27 with TRBJ2-7, with TRBD2 matching over 12 bases. V lost 5 bases to trimming and J lost 2 bases; unmatched junction nucleotides: 7. The germline CDR1 and CDR2 sequences are MNHEY and SMNVEV (reference sequence). The CDR3 contains 16 residues. This CDR3 is CASSQGLAGLAYEQYF. CDR3 nucleotides: TGTGCCAGCAGTCAGGGACTAGCGGGCCTTGCCTACGAGCAGTACTTC.

The chain employs TRBV18 and TRBJ2-7; a weak D match, TRBD1 (6 bases). Trimming left V 3 bases short and J 2 bases short, with 11 bases between. Germline assignment: CDR1 KGHSH and CDR2 LQKENI. CDR3 length: 14 amino acids. Here the CDR3 DNA reads TGTGCCAGCTCACCTTCAGGACAGACCTACGAGCAGTACTTC. Translating gives CASSPSGQTYEQYF.

The genes are TRBV2 and TRBJ2-5, with TRBD2 matching over 14 bases. Germline CDR1 is SNHLY and CDR2 is FYNNEI. The CDR3 runs 15 residues. The junction had 5 bases not matched to a gene; V was cut back by 6 bases and J by 5 bases. CDR3 nucleotide sequence: TGTGCCAGCAGGGGCGGGACTAGCGGGAGTGAGACCCAGTACTTC. The encoded protein is CASRGGTSGSETQYF.

The count of this clone is one. The chain joins TRBV27 to TRBJ2-3; TRBD1 is a possible D gene (6 bases). The CDR3 runs 13 residues. V dropped 5 bases and J dropped 5 bases, with 11 bases sitting between them. The germline V gene has CDR1 MNHEY and CDR2 SMNVEV (reference sequence). CDR3 DNA: TGTGCCAGCAGTACCTACAGGGTAGATACGCAGTATTTT. Amino acids: CASSTYRVDTQYF.

The V call is TRBV5-1, the J call TRBJ2-7; 8 bases match TRBD2. This CDR3 contains 14 residues. CDR1 and CDR2 from the germline V gene are SGHRS and YFSETQ. Trimming cost V 6 bases and J 4 bases; bases outside gene matches: 9. The CDR3 sequence: CASTARAGEYEQYF. In DNA form, the CDR3 reads TGCGCCAGCACCGCCCGAGCGGGAGAGTACGAGCAGTACTTC. The full variable domain, in which reference TRBV5-1 and TRBJ2-7 provide the parts outside the CDR3, is KAGVTQTPRYLIKTRGQQVTLSCSPISGHRSVSWYQQTPGQGLQFLFEYFSETQRNKGNFPGRFSGRQFSNSRSEMNVSTLELGDSALYLCASTARAGEYEQYFGPGTRLTVT.

V is TRBV5-1 and J is TRBJ2-7, with no clear D. The CDR3 spans 13 residues. Per the germline V gene, CDR1 is SGHRS and CDR2 is YFSETQ. The ends were cut back, 4 bases at V and 7 bases at J, with 15 bases in the middle. The CDR3 here is CASSPDGVGEQYF. The CDR3 DNA reads TGCGCCAGCAGCCCGGACGGCGTTGGGGAGCAGTACTTC.

The genes are TRBV5-1 and TRBJ2-3, with D hard to call. Trimming left V 5 bases short and J 3 bases short, with 7 bases between. CDR1 is SGHRS and CDR2 is YFSETQ in the germline V gene. There are 12 residues in the CDR3. CDR3 nucleotides: TGCGCCAGCAGGGTCACGACAGATACGCAGTATTTT. Translation: CASRVTTDTQYF.

The CDR3 loop is CASGTQYQETQYF. DNA of the CDR3: TGTGCCAGCGGCACACAGTACCAAGAGACCCAGTACTTC. This chain connects TRBV2 to TRBJ2-5, with no clear D. V lost 8 bases and J 0 bases, leaving 10 bases between the germline ends. The germline V gene has CDR1 SNHLY and CDR2 FYNNEI. There are 13 residues in the CDR3.

This clone was picked up one time. J is TRBJ1-2 and V is TRBV6-1; unclear D gene. This CDR3 comprises 12 residues. Germline V gene sequence: CDR1 MNHNS, CDR2 SASEGT. V was trimmed by 4 bases and J by 2 bases, leaving 5 bases between them. DNA for the CDR3: TGTGCCAGCAGTGGGCAGAACTATGGCTACACCTTC. It specifies CASSGQNYGYTF.

The CDR3 reads CASSVNPGDGAGELFF. The CDR3, as DNA: TGTGCCAGCAGCGTAAATCCCGGGGACGGTGCCGGGGAGCTGTTTTTT. The chain joins TRBV9 to TRBJ2-2; D tentatively reads TRBD1 or TRBD2 (5 bases each). Trimming removed 1 base from V and 6 bases from J, with 16 bases in between. Germline assignment: CDR1 SGDLS and CDR2 YYNGEE. This CDR3 contains 16 residues.

CDR3 DNA sequence: TGTGCCAGCAGCCGCCGCGGGTTCAATCAGCCCCAGCATTTT. Residues: CASSRRGFNQPQHF. The V call is TRBV6-2 or TRBV6-3, the J call TRBJ1-5; D is unclear. Trimming pared 6 bases from V and 3 bases from J, leaving 12 bases between. This CDR3 spans 14 amino acids. CDR1 and CDR2 from the germline V gene are MNHEY and SVGEGT.

This clone was counted only a few times. The rearrangement links TRBV18 to TRBJ1-5; D not resolved. The CDR3 runs 17 residues. Between the trimmed V and J ends, which lost 3 bases and 0 bases, there was a span of 15 bases. CDR1 and CDR2 from the germline V gene are KGHSH and LQKENI. The CDR3 DNA sequence: TGTGCCAGCTCACCGGAGCCCACACATTATAGCAATCAGCCCCAGCATTTT. Amino acids: CASSPEPTHYSNQPQHF.

This sequence joins TRBV5-1 and TRBJ1-1, with TRBD1 identical over 9 bases. Looked up from germline, CDR1 is SGHRS and CDR2 is YFSETQ. V shed 4 bases, J shed 1 base, and the junction held 5 bases outside the gene matches. This CDR3 has 15 residues. The CDR3 spells CASSELQGANTEAFF. The CDR3 DNA follows: TGCGCCAGCAGCGAGTTACAGGGGGCGAACACTGAAGCTTTCTTT. The variable domain in full, completed from reference TRBV5-1 and TRBJ1-1, reads KAGVTQTPRYLIKTRGQQVTLSCSPISGHRSVSWYQQTPGQGLQFLFEYFSETQRNKGNFPGRFSGRQFSNSRSEMNVSTLELGDSALYLCASSELQGANTEAFFGQGTRLTVV.

A single count supports this clone. The chain employs TRBV12-3 or TRBV12-4 and TRBJ2-3; no reliable D call. The CDR3 spans 13 residues. V was shortened by 1 base and J by 0 bases, with 2 bases between the two germline ends. CDR3 nucleotides: TGTGCCAGCAGTTTAGTAAGCACAGATACGCAGTATTTT. This codes for CASSLVSTDTQYF.

The chain is built from TRBV28 and TRBJ1-2; D ambiguous. Trimming cost V 6 bases and J 1 base, with 9 bases left between them. This CDR3 has 13 residues. Germline CDR1 MDHEN, CDR2 SYDVKM. CDR3 DNA: TGTGCCAGCAGCAGCAGTAATAACTATGGCTACACCTTC. Encoded protein: CASSSSNNYGYTF.

This sequence joins TRBV5-1 and TRBJ2-1, with 10 bases aligning to TRBD2. With 5 bases clipped from V and 5 bases from J, the junction kept 7 bases outside the gene matches. The CDR3 runs to 15 residues. Per the germline V gene, CDR1 is SGHRS and CDR2 is YFSETQ. For the CDR3, the DNA is TGCGCCAGCAGGATAGCGGGAGGAGCGAACAATGAGCAGTTCTTC. Encoded protein: CASRIAGGANNEQFF.